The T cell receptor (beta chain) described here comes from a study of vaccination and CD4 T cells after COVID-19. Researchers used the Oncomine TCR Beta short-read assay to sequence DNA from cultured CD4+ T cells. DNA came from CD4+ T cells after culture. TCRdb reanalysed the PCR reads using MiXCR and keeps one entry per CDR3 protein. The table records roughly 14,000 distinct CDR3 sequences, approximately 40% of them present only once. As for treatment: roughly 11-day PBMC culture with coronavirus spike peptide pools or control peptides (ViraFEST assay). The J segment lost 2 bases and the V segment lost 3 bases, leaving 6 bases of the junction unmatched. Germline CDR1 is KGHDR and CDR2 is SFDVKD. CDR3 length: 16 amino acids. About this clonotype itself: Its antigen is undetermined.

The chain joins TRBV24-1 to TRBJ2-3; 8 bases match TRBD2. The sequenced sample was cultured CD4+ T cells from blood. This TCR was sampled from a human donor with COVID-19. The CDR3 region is CATSDAGGGPTDTQYF. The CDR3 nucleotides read TGTGCCACCAGTGATGCCGGCGGGGGGCCCACAGATACGCAGTATTTT.